This TCR beta chain was captured in a study of CD4 T cells in relation to SARS-CoV-2 and coronaviruses. For the study at large: PBMCs were cultured with antigen for over nine days before TCR beta sequencing.

CD4+ T cells from unexposed donors were obtained before the COVID-19 pandemic (2011-2018). The cells were cultured for around ten days before CD4+ T cells were isolated. As to this clone: Its antigen is not identified.

The method was immunoSEQ multiplex PCR; TCRdb's version includes in-frame clones alone and lacks a portion of them. The repertoire includes over 25,000 clones, 76% of them detected once, and about 15% sits in the top ten. This sequence was found in a human donor in good health. Sequenced material: CD4+ T cells from PBMCs, cultured in vitro.

DNA for the CDR3: TGTGCCAGCAGCCTCTTGGCGAACACCGGGGAGCTGTTTTTT. This sequence encodes CASSLLANTGELFF. The rearrangement joins TRBV7-3 to TRBJ2-2; unclear D gene. This CDR3 spans 14 amino acids. The V and J ends lost 5 bases and 0 bases respectively, with 7 bases between them. Germline V gene lookup returns CDR1 SGHTA and CDR2 FQGTGA.